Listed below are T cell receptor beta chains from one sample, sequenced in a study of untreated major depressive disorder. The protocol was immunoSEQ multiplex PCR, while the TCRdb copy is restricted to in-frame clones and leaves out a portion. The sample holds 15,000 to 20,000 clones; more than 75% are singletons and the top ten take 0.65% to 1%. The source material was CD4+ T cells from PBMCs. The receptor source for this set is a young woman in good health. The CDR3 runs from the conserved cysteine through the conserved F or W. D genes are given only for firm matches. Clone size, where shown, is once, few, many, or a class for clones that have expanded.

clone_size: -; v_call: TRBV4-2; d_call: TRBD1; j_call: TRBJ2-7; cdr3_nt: TGTGCCAGCAGCCAAGCCGGGACAGATTTATACGAGCAGTACTTC; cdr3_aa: CASSQAGTDLYEQYF
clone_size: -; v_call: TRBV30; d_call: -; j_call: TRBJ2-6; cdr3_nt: TGTGCCGGGATAGCAACTGGGGCCAACGTCCTGACTTTC; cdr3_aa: CAGIATGANVLTF
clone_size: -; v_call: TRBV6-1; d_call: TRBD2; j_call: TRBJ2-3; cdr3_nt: TGTGCCAGCAGTGAATTGCGGGGGGCTACGCAGTATTTT; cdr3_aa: CASSELRGATQYF
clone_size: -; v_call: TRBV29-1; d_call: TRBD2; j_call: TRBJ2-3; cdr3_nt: TGCAGCGCGACGCTAGCGGGAGGGCCAGATACGCAGTATTTT; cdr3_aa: CSATLAGGPDTQYF
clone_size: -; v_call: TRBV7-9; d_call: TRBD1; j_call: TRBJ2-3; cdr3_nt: TGTGCCAGCAGCTCCTCCCCCGGACAGGGATCAGATACGCAGTATTTT; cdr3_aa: CASSSSPGQGSDTQYF
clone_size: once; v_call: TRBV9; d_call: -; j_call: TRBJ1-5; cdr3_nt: TGTGCCAGCAGCGTTTCCGGGGCAACCAATCAGCCCCAGCATTTT; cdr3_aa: CASSVSGATNQPQHF
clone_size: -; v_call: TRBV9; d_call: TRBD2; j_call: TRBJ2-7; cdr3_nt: TGTGCCAGCAGCGTAGGAGAGCTAGCGGGAGATGAGCAGTACTTC; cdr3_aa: CASSVGELAGDEQYF
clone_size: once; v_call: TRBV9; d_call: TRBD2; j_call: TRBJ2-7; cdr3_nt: TGTGCCAGCAGCGCGGGACTAGCGGACCTATACGAGCAGTACTTC; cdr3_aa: CASSAGLADLYEQYF
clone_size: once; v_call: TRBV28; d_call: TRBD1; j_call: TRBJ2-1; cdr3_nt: TGTGCCAGCAGTTTGGGACAGGGAGGCTACAATGAGCAGTTCTTC; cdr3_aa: CASSLGQGGYNEQFF
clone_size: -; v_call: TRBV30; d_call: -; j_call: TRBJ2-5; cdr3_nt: TGTGCCTGGAGTGACCCTCGGGGGCCGGGAGAGACCCAGTACTTC; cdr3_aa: CAWSDPRGPGETQYF
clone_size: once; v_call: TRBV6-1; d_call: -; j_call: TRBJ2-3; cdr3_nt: TGTGCCAGCAATCCCAGGGCTATAACAGATACGCAGTATTTT; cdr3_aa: CASNPRAITDTQYF
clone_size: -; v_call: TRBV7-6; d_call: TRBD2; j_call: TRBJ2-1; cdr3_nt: TGTGCCAGCAGCTCGAGGGGTTTTAGGGCGGGAGCCTACAATGAGCAGTTCTTC; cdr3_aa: CASSSRGFRAGAYNEQFF
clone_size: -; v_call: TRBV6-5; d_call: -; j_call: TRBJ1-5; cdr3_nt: TGTGCCAGCAGTTACATACAGGGTGATCAGCCCCAGCATTTT; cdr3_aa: CASSYIQGDQPQHF
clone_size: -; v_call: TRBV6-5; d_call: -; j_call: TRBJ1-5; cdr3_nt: TGTGCCAGCAGTTACTCGACACCTTATCCCGATCAGCCCCAGCATTTT; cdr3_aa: CASSYSTPYPDQPQHF
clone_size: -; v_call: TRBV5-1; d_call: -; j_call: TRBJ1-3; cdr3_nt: TGCGCCAGCTCAGTTGGTTCAGGAAACACCATATATTTT; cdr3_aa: CASSVGSGNTIYF
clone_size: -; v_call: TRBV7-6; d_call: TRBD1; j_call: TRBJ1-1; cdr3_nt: TGTGCCAGCAGCCCCGGGACAGGGACTGAAGCTTTCTTT; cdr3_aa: CASSPGTGTEAFF
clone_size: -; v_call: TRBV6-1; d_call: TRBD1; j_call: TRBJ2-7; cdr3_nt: TGTGCCAGCAGAGCCGTACCAACAGGGGGCTACGAGCAGTACTTC; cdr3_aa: CASRAVPTGGYEQYF
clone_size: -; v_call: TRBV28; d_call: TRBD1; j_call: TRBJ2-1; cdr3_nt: TGTGCCAGCAGTTTACAAAGGGACAGGGGCGATGAGCAGTTCTTC; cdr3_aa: CASSLQRDRGDEQFF
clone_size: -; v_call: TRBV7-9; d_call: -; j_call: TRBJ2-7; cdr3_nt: TGTGCCAGCGTGGACTTCTCCTACGAGCAGTACTTC; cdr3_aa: CASVDFSYEQYF
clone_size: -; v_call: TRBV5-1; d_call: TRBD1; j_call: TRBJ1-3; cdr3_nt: TGCGCCAGCAGACCGGACAGGGACTTTCCGAATTCTGGAAACACCATATATTTT; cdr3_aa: CASRPDRDFPNSGNTIYF
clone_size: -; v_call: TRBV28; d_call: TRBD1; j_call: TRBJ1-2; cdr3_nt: TGTGCCAGCAGCCGGGACAGGGGGCGAGGCTACACCTTC; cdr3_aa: CASSRDRGRGYTF
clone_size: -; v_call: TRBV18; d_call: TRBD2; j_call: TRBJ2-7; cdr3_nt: TGTGCCAGCTCACCAAGACTAGCGGGAGGACTCTCCTACGAGCAGTACTTC; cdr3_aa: CASSPRLAGGLSYEQYF
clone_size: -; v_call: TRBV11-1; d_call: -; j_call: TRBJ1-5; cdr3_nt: TGTGCCAGCAGCTCAAGGGGGAGCAATCAGCCCCAGCATTTT; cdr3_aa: CASSSRGSNQPQHF
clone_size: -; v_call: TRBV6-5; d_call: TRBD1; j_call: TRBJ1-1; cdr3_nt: TGTGCCAGCAGTGCTCCGGGACAGAGAGCTTTCTTT; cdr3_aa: CASSAPGQRAFF
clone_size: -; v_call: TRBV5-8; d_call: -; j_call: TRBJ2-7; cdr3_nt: TGTGCCAGCAGCCGTTGGGGTGGCGGGACACAGTACGAGCAGTACTTC; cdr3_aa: CASSRWGGGTQYEQYF
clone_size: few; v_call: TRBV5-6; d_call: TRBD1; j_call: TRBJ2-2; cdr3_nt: TGTGCCAGCACACAGGGGGTGCTAGCAGCCGGGGAGCTGTTTTTT; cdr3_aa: CASTQGVLAAGELFF
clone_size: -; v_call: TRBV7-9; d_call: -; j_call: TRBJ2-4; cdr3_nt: TGTGCCAGCAGCGACAAGAGGGAAAACATTCAGTACTTC; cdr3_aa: CASSDKRENIQYF
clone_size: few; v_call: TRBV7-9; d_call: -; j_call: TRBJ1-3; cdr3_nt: TGTGCCAGCAGCGACGTGGCACGGGCCCTCTCTGGAAACACCATATATTTT; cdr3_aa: CASSDVARALSGNTIYF
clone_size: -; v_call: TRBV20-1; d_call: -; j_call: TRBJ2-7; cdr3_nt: TGCAGTGCCGGGGAATACGAGCAGTACTTC; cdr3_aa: CSAGEYEQYF
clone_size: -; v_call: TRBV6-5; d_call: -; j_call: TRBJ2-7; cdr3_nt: TGTGCCAGCAGTTACTCGAGCTCGACAGGCGCCTACGAGCAGTACTTC; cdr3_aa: CASSYSSSTGAYEQYF
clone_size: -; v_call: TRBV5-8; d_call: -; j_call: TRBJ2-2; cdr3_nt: TGTGCCAGCAGCGGTGGACTACTCAACACCGGGGAGCTGTTTTTT; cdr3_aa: CASSGGLLNTGELFF
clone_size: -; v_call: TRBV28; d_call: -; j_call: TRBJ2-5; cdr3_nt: TGTGCCAGCAGACCAGGGGTAGGGGCCCAAGAGACCCAGTACTTC; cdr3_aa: CASRPGVGAQETQYF
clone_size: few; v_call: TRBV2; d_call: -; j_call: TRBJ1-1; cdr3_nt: TGTGCCAGCAGTGAACTGGGCGAAGCTTTCTTT; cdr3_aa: CASSELGEAFF
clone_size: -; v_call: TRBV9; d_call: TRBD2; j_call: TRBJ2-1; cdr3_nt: TGTGCCAGCAGCTCCCACGGCGGGGGGACTAGCGGGTCCTACAATGAGCAGTTCTTC; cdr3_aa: CASSSHGGGTSGSYNEQFF
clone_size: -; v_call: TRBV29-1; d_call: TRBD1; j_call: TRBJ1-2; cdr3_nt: TGCAGCGTCCGGACAGGGCTAGGGGATGGCTACACCTTC; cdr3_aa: CSVRTGLGDGYTF
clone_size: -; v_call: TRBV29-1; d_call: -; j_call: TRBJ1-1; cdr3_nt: TGCAGCGTCGCCCTCTTGCGGGAGAACACTGAAGCTTTCTTT; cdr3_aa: CSVALLRENTEAFF
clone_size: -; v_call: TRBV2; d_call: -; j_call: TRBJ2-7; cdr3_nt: TGTGCCAGCAGGCGACAGGACGGCCCCTACGAGCAGTACTTC; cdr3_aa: CASRRQDGPYEQYF
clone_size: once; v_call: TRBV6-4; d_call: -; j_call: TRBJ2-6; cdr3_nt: TGTGCCAGCAGTGACGGACATCACTCTGGGGCCAACGTCCTGACTTTC; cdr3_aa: CASSDGHHSGANVLTF
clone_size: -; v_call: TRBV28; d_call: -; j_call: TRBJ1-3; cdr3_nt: TGTGCCAGCAGTTTCGGGCGGGGGGAAAGAAACACCATATATTTT; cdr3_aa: CASSFGRGERNTIYF
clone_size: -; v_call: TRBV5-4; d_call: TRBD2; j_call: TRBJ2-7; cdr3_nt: TGTGCCAGCACCGCGGGGGGGGCTAGTGCCAACTACGAGCAGTACTTC; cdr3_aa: CASTAGGASANYEQYF
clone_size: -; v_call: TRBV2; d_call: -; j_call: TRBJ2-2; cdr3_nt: TGTGCCAGCAGTGAACATCTAGGGGACACCGGGGAGCTGTTTTTT; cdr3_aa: CASSEHLGDTGELFF
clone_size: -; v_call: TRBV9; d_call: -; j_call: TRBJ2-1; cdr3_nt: TGTGCCAAGGGGAGAGGGGGTGAGCAGTTCTTC; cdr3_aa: CAKGRGGEQFF
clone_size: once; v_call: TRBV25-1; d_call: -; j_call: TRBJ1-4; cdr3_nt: TGTGCCAGCAGTGAGTGGACGGACGCTAATGAAAAACTGTTTTTT; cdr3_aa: CASSEWTDANEKLFF
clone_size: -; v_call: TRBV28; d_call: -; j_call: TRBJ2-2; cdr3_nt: TGTGCCAGCAGTTTAGTTGGCCGGGAAAACACCGGGGAGCTGTTTTTT; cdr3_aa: CASSLVGRENTGELFF
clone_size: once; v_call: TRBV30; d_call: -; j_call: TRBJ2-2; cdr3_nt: TGTGCCTGGAGTGGAAAGGGACTCCACACCGGGGAGCTGTTTTTT; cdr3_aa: CAWSGKGLHTGELFF
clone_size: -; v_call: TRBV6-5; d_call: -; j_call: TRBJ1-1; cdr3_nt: TGTGCCAGCAACGGGGCAAATAGTGAAGCTTTCTTT; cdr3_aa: CASNGANSEAFF
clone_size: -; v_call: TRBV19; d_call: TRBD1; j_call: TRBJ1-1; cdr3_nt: TGTGCCAGTAGTCCCCTACAGGGGGGGAACACTGAAGCTTTCTTT; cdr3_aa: CASSPLQGGNTEAFF
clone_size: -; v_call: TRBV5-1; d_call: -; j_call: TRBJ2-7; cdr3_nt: TGCGCCAGCAGCTTGATAAGGGCATACGAGCAGTACTTC; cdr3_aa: CASSLIRAYEQYF